This section outlines one T cell receptor (beta chain) sequence together with its context. The data originate from a study of technical replicates of blood from a few donors. Trimming stripped 3 bases from V and 0 bases from J, with 6 bases between. The CDR3 contains 14 residues. CDR1 and CDR2 from the germline V gene are MRHNA and SNTAGT. Measured with immunoSEQ multiplex PCR; TCRdb has only the in-frame clones, and not every one. The sample contains 70,000 to 95,000 clones, 75% to 95% of which appear only once. The chain is built from TRBV6-4 and TRBJ2-1, with D maybe TRBD2 (6 bases). The TCR comes from a human donor in good health. Some clones in this sample may be carry-over from other donors' samples. The specimen sequenced was T cells isolated from PBMCs. The CDR3, as DNA: TGTGCCAGCAGTGAGGAGGGCTCCTACAATGAGCAGTTCTTC. Encoded protein: CASSEEGSYNEQFF.